Reported below is one T cell receptor (beta chain). The target antigen is unknown. This specimen belongs to a study of beta chain features in type 1 diabetes. Germline V gene sequence: CDR1 SGHRS, CDR2 YFSETQ. CDR3 length: 16 residues. Trimming stripped 3 bases from V and 1 base from J, with 15 bases between. Isolated RNA was reverse transcribed in full, so expressed TCRB transcripts were sequenced. Clones were read by immunoSEQ multiplex PCR, and TCRdb kept only the in-frame ones, dropping some. The sample includes under 900,000 clones, roughly 17% seen only once; the top ten take about 0.025%. Broader study findings: VDJ junctions from patients with type 1 diabetes contained fewer insertions and more deletions.

The chain combines TRBV5-1 with TRBJ2-3; D perhaps matches TRBD2 (5 bases). Sequenced sample: naive CD4+ T cells from blood. This sequence was found in a woman under 30 in good health. The CDR3 nucleotides are TGCGCCAGCAGCTGGCCGAGCGGAGATGGCACAGATACGCAGTATTTT. It codes for CASSWPSGDGTDTQYF. The whole variable domain, remainder taken from reference TRBV5-1 and TRBJ2-3, is KAGVTQTPRYLIKTRGQQVTLSCSPISGHRSVSWYQQTPGQGLQFLFEYFSETQRNKGNFPGRFSGRQFSNSRSEMNVSTLELGDSALYLCASSWPSGDGTDTQYFGPGTRLTVL.